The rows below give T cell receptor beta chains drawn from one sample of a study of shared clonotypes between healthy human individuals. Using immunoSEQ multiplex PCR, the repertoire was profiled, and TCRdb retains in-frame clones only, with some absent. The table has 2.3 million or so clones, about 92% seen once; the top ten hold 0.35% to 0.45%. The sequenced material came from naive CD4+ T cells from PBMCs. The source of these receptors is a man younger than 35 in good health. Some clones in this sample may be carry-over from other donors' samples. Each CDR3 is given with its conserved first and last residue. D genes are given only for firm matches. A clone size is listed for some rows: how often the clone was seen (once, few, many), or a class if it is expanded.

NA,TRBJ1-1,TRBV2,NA,TGTGCCAGCAGTGAACAGACGGTGAACACTGAAGCTTTCTTT,CASSEQTVNTEAFF
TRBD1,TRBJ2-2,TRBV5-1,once,TGCGCCAGCAGCGGGGGACAGGGGGCGACCGGGGAGCTGTTTTTT,CASSGGQGATGELFF
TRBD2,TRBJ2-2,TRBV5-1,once,TGCGCCAGCCAATCCAGCGGGAGTGTGTACACCGGGGAGCTGTTTTTT,CASQSSGSVYTGELFF
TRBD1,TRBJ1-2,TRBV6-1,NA,TGTGCCAGCAGTGTGACTTGGACAGGGAAAGGCTATGGCTACACCTTC,CASSVTWTGKGYGYTF
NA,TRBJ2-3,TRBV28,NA,TGTGCCAGCAGTTCCCCGGACAGAACAGATACGCAGTATTTT,CASSSPDRTDTQYF
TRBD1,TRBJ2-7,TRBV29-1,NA,TGCAGCGCGGGACAGATGAACTACGAGCAGTACTTC,CSAGQMNYEQYF
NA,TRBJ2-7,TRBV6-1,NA,TGTGCCAGCAGCGTGGACAGAGGATACGAGCAGTACTTC,CASSVDRGYEQYF
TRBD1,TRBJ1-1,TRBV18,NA,TGTGCCAGCTCTCCACGGAGGGTGGGACAGGGGTGGAAGAACACTGAAGCTTTCTTT,CASSPRRVGQGWKNTEAFF
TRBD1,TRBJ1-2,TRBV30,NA,TGTGCCTGCTCGGACAGGGACTATGGCTACACCTTC,CACSDRDYGYTF
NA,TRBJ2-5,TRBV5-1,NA,TGCGCCAGCCTCCGGACCACAGGGAAATCGGAGACCCAGTACTTC,CASLRTTGKSETQYF
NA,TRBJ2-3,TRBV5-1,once,TGCGCCAGCAGCACTGAACTAGGAACAGATACGCAGTATTTT,CASSTELGTDTQYF
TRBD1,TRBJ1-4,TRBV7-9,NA,TGTGCCAGCAGCTCCCTGGACAGGGGGGAGGAAAAACTGTTTTTT,CASSSLDRGEEKLFF
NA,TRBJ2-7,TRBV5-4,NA,TGTGCCAGCAGCTCACCGGGGGCTATCGACTACGAGCAGTACTTC,CASSSPGAIDYEQYF
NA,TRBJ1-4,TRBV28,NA,TGTGCCAGCAGTTTATCCTCACTCCAAGGGATGGGGGAAAAACTGTTTTTT,CASSLSSLQGMGEKLFF
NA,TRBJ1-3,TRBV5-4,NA,TGTGCCAGCAGCCCGAGCTACGGACAGAACTCTGGAAACACCATATATTTT,CASSPSYGQNSGNTIYF
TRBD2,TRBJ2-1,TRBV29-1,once,TGCAGCGTTGAAGATGGCGGTTGGGCTAGCGGGAGATCCTACAATGAGCAGTTCTTC,CSVEDGGWASGRSYNEQFF
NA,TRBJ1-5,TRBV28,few,TGTGCCAGCAGCGCCAGGGCAGGGGATCAGCCCCAGCATTTT,CASSARAGDQPQHF
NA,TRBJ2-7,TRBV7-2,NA,TGTGCCAGCAGCCCTTACTACGAGCAGTACTTC,CASSPYYEQYF
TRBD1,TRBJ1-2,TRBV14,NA,TGTGCCAGCAGCCCGGACAGGAACTCCAACTATGGCTACACCTTC,CASSPDRNSNYGYTF
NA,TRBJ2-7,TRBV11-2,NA,TGTGCCAGCAGCTTTTCCTACGAGCAGTACTTC,CASSFSYEQYF
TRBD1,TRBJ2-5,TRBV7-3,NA,TGTGCCAGCAGCTTAGGGACAGGGGGCGCGGAGACCCAGTACTTC,CASSLGTGGAETQYF
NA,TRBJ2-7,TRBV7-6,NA,TGTGCCAGCAGCTTAAATGGACGAACGTACGAGCAGTACTTC,CASSLNGRTYEQYF
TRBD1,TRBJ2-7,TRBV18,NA,TGTGCCAGCTCACCACTTGGACAGGACTACGAGCAGTACTTC,CASSPLGQDYEQYF